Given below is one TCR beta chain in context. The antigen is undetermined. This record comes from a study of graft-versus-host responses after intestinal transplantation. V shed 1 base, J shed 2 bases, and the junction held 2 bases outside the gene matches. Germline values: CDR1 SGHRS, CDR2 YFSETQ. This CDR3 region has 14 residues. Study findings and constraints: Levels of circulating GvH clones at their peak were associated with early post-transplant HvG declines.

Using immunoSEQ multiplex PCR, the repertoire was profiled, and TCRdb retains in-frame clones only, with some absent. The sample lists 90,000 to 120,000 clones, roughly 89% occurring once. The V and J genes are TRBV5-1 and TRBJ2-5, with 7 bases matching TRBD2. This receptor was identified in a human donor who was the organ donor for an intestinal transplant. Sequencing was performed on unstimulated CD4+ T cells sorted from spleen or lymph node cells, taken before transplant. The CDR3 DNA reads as TGCGCCAGCAGCTTGACTAGCGTTCAAGAGACCCAGTACTTC. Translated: CASSLTSVQETQYF.